A single sample is the source of the 13 T cell receptor beta chains below, sequenced in a study of blood T cell repertoires in COVID-19. Some clones are missing from TCRdb's copy, which holds only in-frame ones; the method was immunoSEQ multiplex PCR. The sample lists fewer than 110,000 clones; roughly nine tenths were seen once. What was sequenced was peripheral blood. The receptors were sampled from a woman of 80 years or more in a cohort sampled during active COVID-19.

The chain links TRBV27 to TRBJ2-1; the match to TRBD2 covers 8 bases. The CDR3 totals 17 residues. Germline-derived CDR1 and CDR2 are MNHEY and SMNVEV (reference sequence). Germline trimming cut 2 bases from V and 3 bases from J; bases unmatched to any gene: 9. CDR3 DNA sequence: TGTGCCAGCAGTTTAAAACGACTAGCGAACAGCTACAATGAGCAGTTCTTC. Amino acids: CASSLKRLANSYNEQFF.

The chain combines TRBV5-1 with TRBJ1-4; 8 bases match TRBD1. The germline V gene has CDR1 SGHRS and CDR2 YFSETQ. Trimming removed 0 bases from V and 7 bases from J; junction bases left unmatched: 5. This CDR3 has 15 amino acids. The CDR3 protein is CASSLEKGTGEKLFF. The DNA for the CDR3 is TGCGCCAGCAGCTTGGAAAAAGGGACAGGTGAAAAACTGTTTTTT.

The chain employs TRBV2 and TRBJ2-1; D remains unclear. Per germline, CDR1 SNHLY and CDR2 FYNNEI. V shed 6 bases and J shed 5 bases, with 17 bases lying between them. The CDR3 has 15 residues. The CDR3 sequence: CASSIATVRHNEQFF. The CDR3 nucleotides read TGTGCCAGCAGCATAGCCACGGTCAGACACAATGAGCAGTTCTTC.

V and J are TRBV28 and TRBJ2-5; TRBD2 matches 9 bases. Germline V gene lookup returns CDR1 MDHEN and CDR2 SYDVKM. There are 15 residues in the CDR3. V lost 2 bases and J lost 4; bases outside the gene matches: 5. The DNA of the CDR3 is TGTGCCAGCAGTTTAAGGACTAGCGCCCTAGAGACCCAGTACTTC. Amino acid sequence: CASSLRTSALETQYF.

The chain carries TRBV3-1 (or the pseudogene TRBV3-2) and TRBJ2-5; 14 bases fit TRBD2. The CDR3 is 15 residues long. In germline, CDR1 is LGHDT, CDR2 YNNKEL (reference sequence). Trimming removed 4 bases from V and 4 bases from J; junction bases left unmatched: 2. The CDR3 DNA reads as TGTGCCAGCAGCCTCGGGACTAGCGGGGGAGAGACCCAGTACTTC. Its protein is CASSLGTSGGETQYF.

This clone showed up just a few times. The chain couples TRBV6-5 to TRBJ1-2, with D possibly matching TRBD1 (6 bases). This CDR3 is built from 14 residues. V lost 7 bases, J lost 1 base, and 13 bases lay in between. Germline-derived CDR1 and CDR2 are MNHEY and SVGAGI. CDR3 protein: CASTNLQGNYGYTF. Here the CDR3 DNA reads TGTGCCAGCACGAACCTACAGGGTAACTATGGCTACACCTTC.

V gene TRBV30 combines with J gene TRBJ1-2; 7 nucleotides line up with TRBD1. V dropped 0 bases and J dropped 8; count of bases not matched to a gene: 6. Germline loops: CDR1 GTSNPN, CDR2 SVGIG (reference sequence). The CDR3 contains 13 residues. The CDR3 sequence: CAWSVQTGQGYTF. CDR3 DNA: TGTGCCTGGAGTGTACAGACAGGGCAGGGCTACACCTTC. Drawing the rest from reference TRBV30 and TRBJ1-2, the complete variable domain is SQTIHQWPATLVQPVGSPLSLECTVEGTSNPNLYWYRQAAGRGLQLLFYSVGIGQISSEVPQNLSASRPQDRQFILSSKKLLLSDSGFYLCAWSVQTGQGYTFGSGTRLTVV.

V is TRBV5-5 and J is TRBJ1-1; 11 bases line up with TRBD1. Germline CDR1 is SGHKS and CDR2 is YYEKEE (reference sequence). This CDR3 has 15 residues. The V segment lost 4 bases and the J segment 1 base; nucleotides outside the gene matches: 3. The CDR3 bases are TGTGCCAGCAGCCGGGACAGGGGGTGGAACACTGAAGCTTTCTTT. Protein: CASSRDRGWNTEAFF.

The V call is TRBV18, the J call TRBJ1-6, with D uncertain. The length of the CDR3 is 17 residues. Per the germline V gene, CDR1 is KGHSH and CDR2 is LQKENI. V was cut by 4 bases and J by 8 bases, with 21 bases left in between. The CDR3 sequence is CASSLKPTIGIDSPLHF. CDR3 nucleotides: TGTGCCAGCTCACTAAAACCGACAATAGGTATTGATTCACCCCTCCACTTT.

The V gene is TRBV12-3 or TRBV12-4, the J gene TRBJ1-1; tentatively, D is TRBD1 (6 bases). This CDR3 contains 13 residues. Trimming shortened V by 6 bases and J by 3 bases, and 11 bases separated the two germline ends. This chain's CDR3 is CASRDDRHTEAFF. The CDR3 bases are TGTGCCAGCAGAGATGACAGGCACACTGAAGCTTTCTTT.

The genes are TRBV30 and TRBJ2-2, with D possibly TRBD2 on 5 matching bases. Germline V lookup: CDR1 GTSNPN, CDR2 SVGIG (reference sequence). V was trimmed by 4 bases and J by 5 bases, leaving 11 bases between them. The CDR3 loop spans 13 amino acids. The CDR3 loop reads CAWMWRVTGELFF. The CDR3 DNA follows: TGTGCCTGGATGTGGCGGGTAACCGGGGAGCTGTTTTTT.

This clone appeared once. The chain links TRBV5-6 to TRBJ1-2; no definite D call. Germline CDR1 and CDR2: SGHDT and YYEEEE. This CDR3 has 14 amino acids. Trimming left V 0 bases short and J 0 bases short, with 6 bases between. The CDR3 nucleotides read TGTGCCAGCAGCTTGGGTTCAGCTAACTATGGCTACACCTTC. The encoded protein is CASSLGSANYGYTF.

The V call is TRBV28, the J call TRBJ2-5; possibly TRBD2 for D (6 bases). Germline CDR1 is MDHEN and CDR2 is SYDVKM. V was pared by 6 bases and J by 3 bases, with 17 bases between. CDR3 length: 15 residues. CDR3 sequence: CASSFLSGSKETQYF. The DNA of the CDR3 is TGTGCCAGCAGCTTTCTTTCCGGGAGCAAAGAGACCCAGTACTTC.